This T cell receptor (beta chain) came from a study of vaccination and CD4 T cells after COVID-19. Whole-study results and caveats: Convalescent patients saw a median approximately 90% of their reactive clones show up only after vaccination. Although the median of SARS-CoV-2-reactive clonotypes rose from around 21 to 38, the change was not significant.

The sample's treatment: roughly 10-day PBMC culture with coronavirus spike peptide pools or control peptides (ViraFEST assay). Positivity by PCR occurred from March to December 2020, a period that predated US Alpha, Beta and Delta variants. Alongside about 9.1 IU/ml IL-2 and around 10 ug/ml peptide pools, PBMCs were cultured at a few million per well. The Oncomine TCR Beta short-read assay generated sequence data from the DNA of cultured CD4+ T cells. TCRdb re-called the PCR reads with MiXCR, one entry per CDR3 protein. Found here are around 9,200 distinct CDR3 sequences, less than 55% of them singletons; the top ten hold 12%. A remark on this clonotype: Its antigen is as yet unknown.

The CDR3 consists of 16 residues. V lost 5 bases to trimming and J lost 3 bases, with 14 bases between them. CDR1 is SGHVS and CDR2 is FNYEAQ in the germline V gene. V and J are TRBV7-6 and TRBJ1-6; D perhaps matches TRBD1 (5 bases). The sequence derives from a human donor who had recovered from COVID-19. What was sequenced was CD4+ T cells from blood, cultured in vitro. CDR3 sequence reads: CASSPQGAGYNSPLHF. The CDR3 nucleotides read TGTGCCAGCAGCCCCCAGGGCGCCGGCTATAATTCACCCCTCCACTTT.